This is a list of T cell receptor beta chains from one sample in a study of CD8+ T cells in alopecia areata. Assay used: immunoSEQ multiplex PCR; TCRdb lists only in-frame clones, some missing. Among 120,000 to 150,000 clones listed, roughly 86% were seen once. The source was CD8+ T cells sorted from blood, collected at week 4, from a patient treated with tofacitinib. The receptor set was obtained from a human donor with alopecia areata. The conserved cysteine and the conserved F or W are not part of the CDR3 here. The order of the fields is J gene, V gene, CDR3 protein.

TRBJ2-4 TRBV14 ASSQDRTSIQY
TRBJ2-1 TRBV7-9 ASSGVISGRDEQF
TRBJ2-1 TRBV7-8 ASSLELRQNSYNEQF
TRBJ2-1 TRBV2 ASSAYLGAIEFNEQF
TRBJ2-1 TRBV19 ASSIDDSLNEQF
TRBJ1-1 TRBV30 AWNRGPEAF
TRBJ1-3 TRBV29-1 SVDEGESGNTIY
TRBJ2-1 TRBV29-1 SVEANEQF
TRBJ2-4 TRBV27 ASSYGQGNIQY
TRBJ2-7 TRBV21-1 ASSKADGYEQY
TRBJ2-7 TRBV5-4 ASSPGQGGSYEQY
TRBJ2-3 TRBV7-3 ASSLISSGGSTDTQY
TRBJ2-3 TRBV7-9 ASSLKFGDTQY
TRBJ2-7 TRBV2 ASSEILAGGEQY
TRBJ1-2 TRBV29-1 SVEGVPGHPYGYT
TRBJ2-7 TRBV4-1 ASSHQRTGGYEQY
TRBJ2-1 TRBV7-8 ASSLEGSGGTYNEQF
TRBJ2-7 TRBV7-9 ASSLEGTGTSYEQY
TRBJ1-5 TRBV5-1 ASSSTGTGQPQH
TRBJ2-1 TRBV29-1 SGAEERLTYNEQF
TRBJ1-2 TRBV30 AYLGTDGYT
TRBJ2-7 TRBV7-9 ASSPADRAYEQY
TRBJ2-1 TRBV19 ASSISGGNEQF
TRBJ2-1 TRBV7-2 ASSLVRGPYNEQF
TRBJ2-5 TRBV4-1 ASSQDSQETQY
TRBJ2-1 TRBV7-3 ASSFIRGAYNEQF
TRBJ1-6 TRBV27 ASSRGVSYNSPLH
TRBJ2-5 TRBV27 ATRWGAGETQY
TRBJ2-3 TRBV19 ASSVTSTDTQY
TRBJ2-7 TRBV4-1 ASSQQDRNYEQY
TRBJ1-2 TRBV4-1 ASSQDLGTSGNYGYT
TRBJ2-1 TRBV4-1 ASSRDQVAGNEQF
TRBJ2-3 TRBV7-9 ASSIVEDTDTQY
TRBJ2-2 TRBV7-9 ASSFDENTGELF
TRBJ2-3 TRBV27 ASSLVSADTQY
TRBJ2-1 TRBV7-6 ASSLVSGGPRNEQF
TRBJ2-4 TRBV4-1 ASSPRGSGSKNIQY
TRBJ2-7 TRBV10-1 ASSDRTSGAQEQY
TRBJ2-5 TRBV5-1 ASSLGVAGGGQETQY
TRBJ1-2 TRBV19 ASSPSTGSNYGYT
TRBJ2-5 TRBV29-1 SVDKETQY
TRBJ2-2 TRBV7-2 ASSPEQGFVAGELF
TRBJ1-4 TRBV29-1 SGGTGDEKLF
TRBJ2-2 TRBV27 ASSMNTGELF
TRBJ2-7 TRBV11-2 ASSLEYSGEKSYEQY
TRBJ2-1 TRBV21-1 ASSIIPGLAINEQF
TRBJ1-5 TRBV7-9 ASSLARTGSNQPQH
TRBJ2-3 TRBV27 ASRPNPTGGRGTDTQY
TRBJ2-5 TRBV6-5 ASSYSRLAQETQY
TRBJ2-7 TRBV30 AWRQGAYEQY
TRBJ1-1 TRBV19 ASSGRGLNTEAF